These T cell receptor beta chains were read from a single sample in a study of T cell responses to AZD1222 COVID-19 vaccine. Data came from immunoSEQ multiplex PCR; TCRdb stores just in-frame clones and leaves some out. The sample gives over 70,000 clones, around three quarters of which show up once; approximately 27% is in the top ten. The specimen was peripheral blood, collected 28 days after the second dose of the MenACWY control vaccine. These receptors were obtained from an adult who received the MenACWY meningococcal vaccine as a control. CDR3s include the opening cysteine and the closing phenylalanine or tryptophan. The order of the fields is V gene, J gene, CDR3 protein.

V gene: TRBV5-1
J gene: TRBJ1-1
CDR3 protein: CASSPALRGGVDTEAFF

V gene: TRBV4-1
J gene: TRBJ2-3
CDR3 protein: CASSQDAAGGVTF

V gene: TRBV5-1
J gene: TRBJ2-7
CDR3 protein: CASSLLGDYEQYF

V gene: TRBV9
J gene: TRBJ1-1
CDR3 protein: CASSSAGYTEAFF

V gene: TRBV15
J gene: TRBJ1-4
CDR3 protein: CATSRAGGYSEKLFF

V gene: TRBV6-5
J gene: TRBJ2-2
CDR3 protein: CASSPIGTGELFF

V gene: TRBV4-3
J gene: TRBJ2-1
CDR3 protein: CASSQDVRAGGWNEQFF

V gene: TRBV5-5
J gene: TRBJ1-4
CDR3 protein: CASSLAIREKLFF

V gene: TRBV9
J gene: TRBJ1-3
CDR3 protein: CASSEGQGSSGNTIYF

V gene: TRBV5-8
J gene: TRBJ2-3
CDR3 protein: CASSSGTGIWDTQYF

V gene: TRBV5-6
J gene: TRBJ2-3
CDR3 protein: CASSTDRLIPDTQYF

V gene: TRBV6-5
J gene: TRBJ2-7
CDR3 protein: CASSYSIEQIYEQYF

V gene: TRBV13
J gene: TRBJ1-1
CDR3 protein: CASSLDTEAFF

V gene: TRBV28
J gene: TRBJ1-2
CDR3 protein: CASSGTVWGGYTF

V gene: TRBV5-8
J gene: TRBJ2-6
CDR3 protein: CASSLEGGNSGANVLTF

V gene: TRBV5-1
J gene: TRBJ1-2
CDR3 protein: CASSLALGANYGYTF

V gene: TRBV19
J gene: TRBJ2-3
CDR3 protein: CASSPFAGTDTQYF

V gene: TRBV30
J gene: TRBJ1-2
CDR3 protein: CAWSGTTGAYGYTF

V gene: TRBV30
J gene: TRBJ1-4
CDR3 protein: CAWSGQGNEKLFF

V gene: TRBV5-6
J gene: TRBJ2-2
CDR3 protein: CASSLNPTGELFF

V gene: TRBV4-1
J gene: TRBJ1-4
CDR3 protein: CASSRGGLNEKLFF

V gene: TRBV3-1/TRBV3-2
J gene: TRBJ1-6
CDR3 protein: CASSRASNSPLHF

V gene: TRBV6-1
J gene: TRBJ2-1
CDR3 protein: CASSEAETGYNEQFF

V gene: TRBV5-6
J gene: TRBJ2-5
CDR3 protein: CASSLRADYQETQYF

V gene: TRBV29-1
J gene: TRBJ2-1
CDR3 protein: CSVGANEQFF

V gene: TRBV12-3/TRBV12-4
J gene: TRBJ1-2
CDR3 protein: CARSSYGYTF

V gene: TRBV5-5
J gene: TRBJ1-4
CDR3 protein: CASSFRGMGEKLFF

V gene: TRBV7-9
J gene: TRBJ1-4
CDR3 protein: CASSLFGGSNEKLFF

V gene: TRBV3-1/TRBV3-2
J gene: TRBJ1-2
CDR3 protein: CASSVGTANYGYTF

V gene: TRBV7-2
J gene: TRBJ2-7
CDR3 protein: CASSLMGQGLNEQYF

V gene: TRBV5-4
J gene: TRBJ2-7
CDR3 protein: CASSSRLAGVTYEQYF

V gene: TRBV19
J gene: TRBJ1-1
CDR3 protein: CASSTGRNTEAFF

V gene: TRBV19
J gene: TRBJ1-2
CDR3 protein: CASSIQADYGYTF

V gene: TRBV11-2
J gene: TRBJ2-7
CDR3 protein: CASSSAYEQYF

V gene: TRBV3-1/TRBV3-2
J gene: TRBJ2-5
CDR3 protein: CASSRMGLAGGSETQYF

V gene: TRBV5-8
J gene: TRBJ1-1
CDR3 protein: CASSSTDRGFRRTEAFF